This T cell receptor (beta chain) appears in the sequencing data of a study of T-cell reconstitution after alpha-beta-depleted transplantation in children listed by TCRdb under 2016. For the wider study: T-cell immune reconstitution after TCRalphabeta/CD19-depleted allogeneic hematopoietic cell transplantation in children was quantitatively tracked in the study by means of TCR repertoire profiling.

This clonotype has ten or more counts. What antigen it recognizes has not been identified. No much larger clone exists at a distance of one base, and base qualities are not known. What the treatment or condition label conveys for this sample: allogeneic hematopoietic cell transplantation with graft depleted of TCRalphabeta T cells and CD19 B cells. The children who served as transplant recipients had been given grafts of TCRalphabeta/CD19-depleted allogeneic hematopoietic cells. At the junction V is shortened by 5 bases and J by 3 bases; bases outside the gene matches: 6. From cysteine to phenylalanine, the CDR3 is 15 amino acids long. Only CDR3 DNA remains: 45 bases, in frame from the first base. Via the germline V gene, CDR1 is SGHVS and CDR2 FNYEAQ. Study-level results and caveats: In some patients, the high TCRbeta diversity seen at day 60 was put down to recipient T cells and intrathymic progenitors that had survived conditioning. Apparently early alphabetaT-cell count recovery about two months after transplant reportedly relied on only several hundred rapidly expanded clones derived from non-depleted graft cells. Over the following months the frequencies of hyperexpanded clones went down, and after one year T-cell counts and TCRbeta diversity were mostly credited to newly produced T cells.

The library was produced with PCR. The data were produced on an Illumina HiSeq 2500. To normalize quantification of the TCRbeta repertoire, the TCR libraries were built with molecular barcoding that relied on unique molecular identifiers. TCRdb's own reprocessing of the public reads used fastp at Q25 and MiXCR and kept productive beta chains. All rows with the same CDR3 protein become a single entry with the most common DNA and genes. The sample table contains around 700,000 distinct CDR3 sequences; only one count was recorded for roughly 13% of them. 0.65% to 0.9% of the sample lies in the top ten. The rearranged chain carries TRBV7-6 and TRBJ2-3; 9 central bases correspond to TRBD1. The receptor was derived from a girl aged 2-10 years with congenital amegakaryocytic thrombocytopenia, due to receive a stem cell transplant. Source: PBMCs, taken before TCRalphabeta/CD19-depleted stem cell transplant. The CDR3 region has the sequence CASSPTGGPTDTQYF. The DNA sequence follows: TGTGCCAGCAGCCCTACAGGGGGCCCGACAGATACGCAGTATTTT.